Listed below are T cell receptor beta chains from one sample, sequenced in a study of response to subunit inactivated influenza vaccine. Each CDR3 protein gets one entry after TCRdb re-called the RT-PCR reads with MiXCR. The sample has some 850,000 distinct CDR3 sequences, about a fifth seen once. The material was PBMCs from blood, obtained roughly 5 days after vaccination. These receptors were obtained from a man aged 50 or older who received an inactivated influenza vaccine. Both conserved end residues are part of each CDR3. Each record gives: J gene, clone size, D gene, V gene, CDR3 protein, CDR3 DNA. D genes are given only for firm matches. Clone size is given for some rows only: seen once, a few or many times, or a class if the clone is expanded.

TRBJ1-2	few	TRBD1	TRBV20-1	CSARQGVSYGYTF	TGCAGTGCGAGACAGGGTGTTAGCTATGGCTACACCTTC
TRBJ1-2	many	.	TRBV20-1	CSARGTVLSYTF	TGCAGTGCTAGAGGGACCGTTTTGAGCTACACCTTC
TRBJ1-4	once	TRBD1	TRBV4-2	CASSIRGQGNEKLFF	TGTGCCAGCAGCATTAGGGGACAGGGAAATGAAAAACTGTTTTTT
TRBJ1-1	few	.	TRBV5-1	CASSKTYQGNTEAFF	TGCGCCAGCAGCAAGACCTACCAGGGGAACACTGAAGCTTTCTTT
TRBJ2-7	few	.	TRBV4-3	CASSQDAGAGYEQYF	TGCGCCAGCAGCCAAGATGCGGGTGCGGGCTACGAGCAGTACTTC
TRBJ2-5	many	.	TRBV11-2	CASSLIAPQETQYF	TGTGCCAGCAGCTTAATAGCCCCTCAAGAGACCCAGTACTTC
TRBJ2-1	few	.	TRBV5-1	CASSAGQFGAGEQFF	TGCGCCAGCAGCGCGGGACAGTTCGGGGCTGGTGAGCAGTTCTTC
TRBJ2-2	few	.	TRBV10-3	CAISAYSGELFF	TGTGCCATCAGTGCCTACTCCGGGGAGCTGTTTTTT
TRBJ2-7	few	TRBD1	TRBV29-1	CSVVQKPGQGLYEQYF	TGCAGCGTTGTCCAAAAGCCGGGACAGGGGCTCTACGAGCAGTACTTC
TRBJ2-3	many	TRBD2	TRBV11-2	CASSLSLAGFTDTQYF	TGTGCCAGCAGCTTATCACTAGCGGGGTTCACAGATACGCAGTATTTT
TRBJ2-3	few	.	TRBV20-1	CSASSPSSGGTDTQYF	TGCAGTGCTAGTAGCCCCTCCAGCGGAGGCACAGATACGCAGTATTTT
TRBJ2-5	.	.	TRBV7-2	CASSEGNQETQYF	TGTGCCAGCAGCGAGGGCAACCAAGAGACCCAGTACTTC
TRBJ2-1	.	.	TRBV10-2	CASSESVARDSYNEQFF	TGCGCCAGCAGTGAGTCGGTGGCCCGGGACTCCTACAATGAGCAGTTCTTC
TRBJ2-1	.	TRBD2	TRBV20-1	CSAFSGASYNEQFF	TGCAGTGCATTTAGCGGGGCATCCTACAATGAGCAGTTCTTC
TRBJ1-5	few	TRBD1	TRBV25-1	CASSESGRGQQPQHF	TGTGCCAGCAGTGAATCGGGCAGGGGGCAACAGCCCCAGCATTTT
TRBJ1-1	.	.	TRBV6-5	CASSYADVGTEAFF	TGTGCCAGCAGTTACGCCGACGTTGGAACTGAAGCTTTCTTT
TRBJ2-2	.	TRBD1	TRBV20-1	CSAKQGAGGELFF	TGCAGTGCAAAACAGGGGGCGGGCGGGGAGCTGTTTTTT
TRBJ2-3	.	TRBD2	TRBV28	CASSSLWSGRADTQYF	TGTGCCAGCAGTTCCCTTTGGAGCGGGAGGGCGGATACGCAGTATTTT
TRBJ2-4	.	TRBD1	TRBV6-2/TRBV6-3	CASSGDSAKNIQYF	TGTGCCAGCAGTGGGGACAGCGCCAAAAACATTCAGTACTTC
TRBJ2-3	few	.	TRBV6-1	CASSVAAGVPDTQYF	TGTGCCAGCAGTGTCGCGGCAGGGGTTCCAGATACGCAGTATTTT
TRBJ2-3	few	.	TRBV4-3	CASSQTRHRRYTDTQYF	TGCGCCAGCAGCCAAACACGGCACAGAAGATACACAGATACGCAGTATTTT
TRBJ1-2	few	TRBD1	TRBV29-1	CSVTGGSNYGYTF	TGCAGCGTTACAGGGGGCTCGAACTATGGCTACACCTTC
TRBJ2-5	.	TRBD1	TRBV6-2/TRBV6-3	CASRQPGQEETQYF	TGTGCCAGCAGACAACCGGGACAGGAAGAGACCCAGTACTTC
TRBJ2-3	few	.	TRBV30	CAWSVGHTDTQYF	TGTGCCTGGAGTGTAGGGCACACAGATACGCAGTATTTT
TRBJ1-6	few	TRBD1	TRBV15	CATSRTGYNSPLHF	TGTGCCACCAGCAGGACAGGGTATAATTCACCCCTCCACTTT
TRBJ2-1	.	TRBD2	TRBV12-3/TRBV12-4	CASSPGTKDEQFF	TGTGCCAGCAGTCCCGGGACTAAGGATGAGCAGTTCTTC
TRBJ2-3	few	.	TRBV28	CASRYRGRTDTQYF	TGTGCCAGCAGATATAGGGGTCGCACAGATACGCAGTATTTT
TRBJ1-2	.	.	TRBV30	CAWRLPPNGYTF	TGTGCCTGGCGACTTCCGCCCAATGGCTACACCTTC
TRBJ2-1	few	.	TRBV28	CASSGGRSRNEQFF	TGTGCCAGCAGTGGGGGAAGGTCAAGAAATGAGCAGTTCTTC
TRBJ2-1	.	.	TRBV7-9	CASSIQTTSNEQFF	TGTGCCAGCAGCATACAGACTACTTCGAATGAGCAGTTCTTC
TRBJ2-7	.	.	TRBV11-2	CARSLEHGAYEQYF	TGTGCCAGGAGCTTAGAACACGGAGCCTACGAGCAGTACTTC
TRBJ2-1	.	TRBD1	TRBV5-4	CASRILRQGLRQFF	TGTGCCAGCAGAATCTTGCGACAGGGGCTTCGGCAGTTCTTC
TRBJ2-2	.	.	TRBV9	CASSAWARHGNTGELFF	TGTGCCAGCAGCGCCTGGGCAAGACATGGGAACACCGGGGAGCTGTTTTTT
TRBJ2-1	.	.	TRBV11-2	CASSLGSYSNEQFF	TGTGCCAGCAGCTTAGGCAGTTACTCCAATGAGCAGTTCTTC
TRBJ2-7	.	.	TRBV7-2	CASSLGQAAYEQYF	TGTGCCAGCAGCTTAGGGCAGGCCGCCTACGAGCAGTACTTC
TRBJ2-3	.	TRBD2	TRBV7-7	CANSPLAGRPTDTQYF	TGTGCCAACAGCCCTCTAGCGGGGAGACCCACAGATACGCAGTATTTT
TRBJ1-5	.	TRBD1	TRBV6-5	CASSYRRQGAREHF	TGTGCCAGCAGTTACCGCCGACAGGGGGCGAGGGAGCATTTT
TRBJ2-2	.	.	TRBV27	CASSLIGGKGTGELFF	TGTGCCAGCAGTTTAATCGGCGGGAAGGGTACCGGGGAGCTGTTTTTT
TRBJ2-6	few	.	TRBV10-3	CAISENPSGANVLTF	TGTGCCATCAGTGAGAACCCCTCTGGGGCCAACGTCCTGACTTTC
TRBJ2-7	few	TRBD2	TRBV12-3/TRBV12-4	CASSPTSGTSYEQYF	TGTGCCAGCAGTCCGACTAGCGGTACCTCCTACGAGCAGTACTTC
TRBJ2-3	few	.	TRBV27	CASFGVISDTQYF	TGTGCCTCCTTTGGGGTGATATCTGATACGCAGTATTTT
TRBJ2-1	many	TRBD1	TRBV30	CAWRRDRGLNEQFF	TGTGCCTGGAGAAGGGACAGGGGGCTTAATGAGCAGTTCTTC
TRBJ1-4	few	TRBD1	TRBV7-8	CASSRSSRTGYNEKLFF	TGTGCCAGCAGCCGCTCCTCCAGGACAGGTTATAATGAAAAACTGTTTTTT
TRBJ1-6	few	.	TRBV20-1	CSAIEGSYSPLHF	TGCAGTGCCATAGAGGGTAGTTATTCACCCCTCCACTTT
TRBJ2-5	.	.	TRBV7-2	CASSLGSGTGETQYF	TGTGCCAGCAGCTTAGGTAGCGGGACAGGAGAGACCCAGTACTTC
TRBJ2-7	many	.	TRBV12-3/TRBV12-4	CASSSNFYEQYF	TGTGCCAGCAGTTCTAACTTCTACGAGCAGTACTTC
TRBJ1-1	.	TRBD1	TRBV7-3	CASSLILGRDRVPTEAFF	TGTGCCAGCAGCTTAATCTTGGGACGGGACAGGGTTCCCACTGAAGCTTTCTTT
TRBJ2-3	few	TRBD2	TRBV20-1	CSAPVGLAGPWDTQYF	TGCAGTGCTCCGGTTGGGCTAGCGGGGCCTTGGGATACGCAGTATTTT
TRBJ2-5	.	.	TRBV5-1	CASSLTGKAETQYF	TGCGCCAGCAGCTTGACAGGGAAGGCGGAGACCCAGTACTTC
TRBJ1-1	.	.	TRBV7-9	CASSFGDTKYTEAFF	TGTGCCAGCAGCTTTGGGGACACCAAATACACTGAAGCTTTCTTT
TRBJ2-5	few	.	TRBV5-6	CASSLDTLQETQYF	TGTGCCAGCAGCTTGGACACCTTACAAGAGACCCAGTACTTC
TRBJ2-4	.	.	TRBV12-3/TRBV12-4	CASSFVLGKNIQYF	TGTGCCAGCAGTTTTGTATTAGGCAAAAACATTCAGTACTTC
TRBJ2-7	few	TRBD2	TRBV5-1	CASSLQTTGRAEQYF	TGCGCCAGCAGCTTGCAGACTACCGGGAGGGCCGAGCAGTACTTC
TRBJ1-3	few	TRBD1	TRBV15	CATSMRTGSGNTIYF	TGTGCCACCAGCATGCGGACAGGGTCTGGAAACACCATATATTTT
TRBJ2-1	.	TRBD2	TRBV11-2	CASSLDITSGSGEQFF	TGTGCCAGCAGCTTAGATATAACTAGCGGGAGCGGTGAGCAGTTCTTC